Following are 17 T cell receptor beta chains from one sample sequenced in a study of cytomegalovirus exposure and HLA in healthy donors. Both 60 Vbeta primers and 13 Jbeta primers went into the PCR. Only in-frame clones appear in the TCRdb table, and some are missing; sequencing was by immunoSEQ multiplex PCR. The repertoire holds fewer than 200,000 clones, with roughly 67% as singletons. Sequenced sample: PBMCs. Receptors were obtained from a woman younger than 35 in good health and CMV-seropositive.

On this clone itself: Other DNA sequences in the sample encode the same CDR3. The chain recombines TRBV27 with TRBJ1-5; 7 nucleotides agree with TRBD1. This CDR3 spans 14 amino acids. Trimming removed 5 bases from V and 2 bases from J; junction bases left unmatched: 3. In germline, CDR1 is MNHEY, CDR2 SMNVEV (reference sequence). This CDR3 reads CASSHRGGNQPQHF. The CDR3 DNA is TGTGCCAGCAGTCACAGGGGAGGCAATCAGCCCCAGCATTTT.

The rearrangement links TRBV18 to TRBJ2-7, with 8 bases fitting TRBD1. The germline gives CDR1 KGHSH, CDR2 LQKENI. Germline trimming cut 3 bases from V and 5 bases from J; bases unmatched to any gene: 15. There are 17 residues in the CDR3. The CDR3 region has the DNA TGTGCCAGCTCACCTCGTCGGTTCGGACAGGGAATCCACGAGCAGTACTTC. Encoded protein: CASSPRRFGQGIHEQYF. The complete variable domain, with remaining parts taken from reference TRBV18 and TRBJ2-7, reads NAGVMQNPRHLVRRRGQEARLRCSPMKGHSHVYWYRQLPEEGLKFMVYLQKENIIDESGMPKERFSAEFPKEGPSILRIQQVVRGDSAAYFCASSPRRFGQGIHEQYFGPGTRLTVT.

The CDR3 sequence is CASSSRQGPNYGYTF. The CDR3 DNA sequence: TGTGCCAGCAGCTCCCGACAGGGTCCCAACTATGGCTACACCTTC. J is TRBJ1-2 and V is TRBV7-9; 7 bases agree with TRBD1. The CDR3 length is 15 residues. The V segment lost 4 bases and the J segment 2 bases; nucleotides outside the gene matches: 7. From germline, CDR1 is SEHNR and CDR2 FQNEAQ (reference sequence).

This clone was detected only a few times. The CDR3 bases are TGTGCCATCAGCCCACGACAGGGGAAGTTGCGTGGCTACACCTTC. Translating it yields CAISPRQGKLRGYTF. The chain joins TRBV10-3 to TRBJ1-2, with 8 bases fitting TRBD1. Germline V gene data show CDR1 as ENHRY and CDR2 as SYGVKD. After removal of 6 bases from V and 7 bases from J, the junction contained 13 bases not matched to a gene. This CDR3 is 15 amino acids long.

This chain connects TRBV4-3 to TRBJ2-3; 7 nucleotides agree with TRBD2. CDR1 and CDR2 from the germline V gene are LGHNA and YSLEER. The CDR3 length is 17 residues. V lost 4 bases to trimming and J lost 1 base; unmatched junction nucleotides: 11. Here the CDR3 reads CASSPKGSSGGTDTQYF. DNA for the CDR3: TGCGCCAGCAGCCCCAAGGGGTCAAGCGGGGGCACAGATACGCAGTATTTT.

The V gene is TRBV14, the J gene TRBJ2-1, with D perhaps TRBD1 (5 bases). Trimming took off 4 bases at V and 6 bases at J, with 13 bases between the two ends. Germline V CDR1 and CDR2: SGHDN, FVKESK. CDR3 length equals 14 residues. CDR3 nucleotides: TGTGCCAGCAGCCCCCATAGGGGTTTCAATGAGCAGTTCTTC. Residues: CASSPHRGFNEQFF. The complete variable domain, with remaining parts taken from reference TRBV14 and TRBJ2-1, reads EAGVTQFPSHSVIEKGQTVTLRCDPISGHDNLYWYRRVMGKEIKFLLHFVKESKQDESGMPNNRFLAERTGGTYSTLKVQPAELEDSGVYFCASSPHRGFNEQFFGPGTRLTVL.

To note about this clone: The junction shows a germline mismatch at one end, possibly a read error. V and J are TRBV2 and TRBJ2-3; 7 bases are a match to TRBD2. This CDR3 is 16 amino acids long. In germline, CDR1 is SNHLY, CDR2 FYNNEI. Written as DNA, the CDR3 is TGTGCCAGCAGTGCTATTACTAGCGCCAACACAGATATGCAGTATTTT. This encodes CASSAITSANTDMQYF.

V usage is TRBV6-6 and J usage is TRBJ1-2; D gene ambiguous. The CDR3 is made up of 14 amino acids. From germline, CDR1 is MNHNY and CDR2 SVGAGI (reference sequence). Trimming left V 7 bases short and J 3 bases short, with 15 bases between. CDR3 in DNA: TGTGCCAGCACCACGAGGGCGGCCTACTATGGCTACACCTTC. It translates to CASTTRAAYYGYTF.

J is TRBJ1-1 and V is TRBV13; weak D call: TRBD1 (6 bases). The CDR3 extends over 13 amino acids. Germline V CDR1 and CDR2: PRHDT, FYEKMQ (reference sequence). The V and J ends lost 0 bases and 4 bases respectively, with 6 bases between them. CDR3 residues: CASSLGGGTEAFF. Written as DNA, the CDR3 is TGTGCCAGCAGCTTAGGAGGGGGCACTGAAGCTTTCTTT.

This clone turned up a few times. This chain links TRBV10-1 with TRBJ1-2, with TRBD1 as a possible D gene (6 bases). With 2 bases removed from V and 4 bases from J, the gap between germline ends came to 17 bases. The CDR3 spans 16 residues. Germline V lookup: CDR1 WNHNN, CDR2 SYGVQD (reference sequence). The CDR3 coding sequence is TGCGCCAGCAGTGAGACAGGGATAAGGCTGCTCTATGGCTACACCTTC. It encodes CASSETGIRLLYGYTF.

The V gene is TRBV29-1, the J gene TRBJ2-1; TRBD1 might be the D (5 bases). Germline V gives CDR1 SQVTM, CDR2 ANQGSEA. The length of the CDR3 is 10 residues. Trimming took off 7 bases at V and 5 bases at J, with 6 bases between the two ends. CDR3: CSGGNNEQFF. CDR3 bases: TGCAGCGGGGGCAACAATGAGCAGTTCTTC.

This clone came up a few times. The chain is built from TRBV25-1 and TRBJ1-1; 7 bases map to TRBD1. V lost 2 bases, J lost 5 bases, and 5 bases stayed unmatched. Germline CDR1 reads MGHDK; CDR2 reads SYGVNS. The CDR3 has 14 residues. For the CDR3, the DNA is TGTGCCAGCAGTGAACCGGGACAGAAGACTGAAGCTTTCTTT. It yields the protein CASSEPGQKTEAFF.

The J gene is TRBJ1-4, the V gene TRBV7-6; D is uncertain. Germline CDR1 and CDR2: SGHVS and FNYEAQ. The CDR3 is 15 residues long. V was trimmed by 1 base and J by 7 bases, leaving 13 bases between them. The DNA of the CDR3 is TGTGCCAGCAGCTTAGGGAGCGGCCGAGGTGAAAAACTGTTTTTT. Its protein is CASSLGSGRGEKLFF. The whole variable domain, remainder taken from reference TRBV7-6 and TRBJ1-4, is GAGVSQSPRYKVTKRGQDVALRCDPISGHVSLYWYRQALGQGPEFLTYFNYEAQQDKSGLPNDRFSAERPEGSISTLTIQRTEQRDSAMYRCASSLGSGRGEKLFFGSGTQLSVL.

The genes are TRBV11-3 and TRBJ2-5; TRBD1 agrees at 8 bases. CDR3 length equals 15 residues. V shed 8 bases, J shed 2 bases, and the junction held 10 bases outside the gene matches. The germline V gene has CDR1 SGHNT and CDR2 YENEEA. CDR3 bases: TGTGCCAGCTCCCAGGGGGCCAGGAGTCAAGAGACCCAGTACTTC. Translation: CASSQGARSQETQYF.

This clone is classed as medium-sized. V and J are TRBV4-1 and TRBJ1-3; possibly TRBD1 for D (5 bases). CDR1 is MGHRA, CDR2 YSYEKL, per germline. Trimming cost V 1 base and J 3 bases, with 16 bases left between them. This CDR3 is 17 amino acids long. CDR3 residues: CASSQGFLGGDGNTIYF. DNA of the CDR3: TGCGCCAGCAGCCAAGGATTCCTCGGGGGGGATGGAAACACCATATATTTT.

The table lists this clone with a few counts. V usage is TRBV2 and J usage is TRBJ1-5; 8 bases are shared with TRBD1. The CDR3 consists of 18 residues. Germline loops: CDR1 SNHLY, CDR2 FYNNEI. Trimming removed 5 bases from V and 3 bases from J; junction bases left unmatched: 15. CDR3 nucleotides: TGTGCCAGCAGTCCGGACAGGGACTTCTCTCTCTTCAATCAGCCCCAGCATTTT. Translating it yields CASSPDRDFSLFNQPQHF.

The chain couples TRBV9 to TRBJ2-1; 7 bases match TRBD2. J was trimmed by 3 bases and V by 3 bases; bases with no gene match: 3. The CDR3 is made up of 14 amino acids. In germline, CDR1 is SGDLS, CDR2 YYNGEE. The CDR3 protein is CASSELADYNEQFF. The CDR3 DNA is TGTGCCAGCAGCGAGCTAGCGGACTACAATGAGCAGTTCTTC. Drawing the rest from reference TRBV9 and TRBJ2-1, the complete variable domain is DSGVTQTPKHLITATGQRVTLRCSPRSGDLSVYWYQQSLDQGLQFLIQYYNGEERAKGNILERFSAQQFPDLHSELNLSSLELGDSALYFCASSELADYNEQFFGPGTRLTVL.